These T cell receptor beta chains were read from a single sample in a study of regulatory T cells in long-lasting Graves disease. TCRdb passed the multiplex PCR reads through MiXCR, listing each CDR3 protein once. The profile shows under 450,000 distinct CDR3 sequences, about an eighth of them singletons. These same data were also listed under a study on T cells in Graves' hyperthyroidism and ophthalmopathy.

Sequencing used peripheral blood mononuclear cells (PBMCs), obtained at new diagnosis, from a patient treated with antithyroid drugs. Receptors were obtained from a young woman with Graves disease. CDR3s include the opening cysteine and the closing phenylalanine or tryptophan. The order of the fields is D gene, V gene, CDR3 protein. D genes are given only for firm matches.

- TRBV7-9 CASSFSLSSSDEQYF
TRBD2 TRBV14 CASSQDTSGFSTDTQYF
- TRBV7-3 CASSPFHSSTDTQYF
TRBD1 TRBV12-3/TRBV12-4 CASNPTGDTGELFF
TRBD1 TRBV7-9 CASSLSRGTAARISYEQYF
TRBD1 TRBV6-1 CASSPGTGIMNTEAFF
TRBD1 TRBV20-1 CSAGTGVNEQFF
TRBD1 TRBV4-3 CASSQLTGGYDGYTF
- TRBV5-5 CASSSAVQATYNEQFF
- TRBV7-9 CASSLRGPLSGNTIYF
- TRBV2 CASSDLRSATVNYGYTF
- TRBV5-1 CASSLVPPASLLDTQYF
TRBD1 TRBV2 CASSDDRGNTEAFF
TRBD2 TRBV6-9 CASSYGSGRPNEQFF
- TRBV5-1 CASSLGPSNTEAFF
TRBD1 TRBV2 CASSRDRAPYQPQHF
TRBD2 TRBV27 CASSPGTSGINEQFF
TRBD2 TRBV28 CASSLGRGGKLTDTQYF
- TRBV20-1 CSATPGRGSRANYGYTF
TRBD2 TRBV5-5 CASSLSLRAGGNEQFF
- TRBV4-1 CASSQPTRSGHEQFF
- TRBV7-9 CASSFRDAANTEAFF
- TRBV6-1 CASRSEPIGDEQFF
- TRBV20-1 CSAGRQAEKLFF
- TRBV5-1 CASSLDSGYQPQHF
TRBD2 TRBV7-8 CASSFEIGASGRAFGDTQYF
- TRBV5-4 CASSLAAAYEQYF
TRBD1 TRBV10-3 CAISESGTANSPLHF
TRBD2 TRBV4-1 CASSHMTSGGSYNEQSF
- TRBV4-1 CASSPGRVKAGNTIYF
- TRBV4-2 CASSQDALAYEQYF
TRBD2 TRBV7-2 CASSLSVLAASYEQYF
TRBD2 TRBV7-3 CASSLKAGTQETQYF
TRBD2 TRBV5-1 CASSLGTSVWNEQFF
- TRBV10-3 CAISAQDSSLYEQYF
- TRBV12-3/TRBV12-4 CASSFWQGLSPEAFF
TRBD1 TRBV2 CASSVDRRQETQYF
TRBD2 TRBV9 CASTYLSGGTGELFF
- TRBV28 CASILSGFAYNEQFF
- TRBV6-2/TRBV6-3 CASSWQWGTEAFF
TRBD1 TRBV19 CASSKLQGAYTGELFF
- TRBV5-1 CASSSGGTFQETQYF
- TRBV27 CASSISGPRGQETQYF
TRBD1 TRBV2 CASSRDRGFTSHF
TRBD1 TRBV5-1 CASSRGQVSSTDTQYF